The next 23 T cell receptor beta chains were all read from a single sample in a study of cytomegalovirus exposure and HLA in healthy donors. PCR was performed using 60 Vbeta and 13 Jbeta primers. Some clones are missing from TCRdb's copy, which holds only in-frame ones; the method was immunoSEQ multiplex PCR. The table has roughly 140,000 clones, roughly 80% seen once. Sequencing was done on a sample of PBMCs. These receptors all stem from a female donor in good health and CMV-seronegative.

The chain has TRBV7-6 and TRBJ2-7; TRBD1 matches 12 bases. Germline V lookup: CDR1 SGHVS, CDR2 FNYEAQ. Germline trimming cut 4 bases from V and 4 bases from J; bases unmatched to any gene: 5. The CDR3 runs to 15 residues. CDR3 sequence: CASSYGDRGQYEQYF. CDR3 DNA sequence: TGTGCCAGCAGCTACGGGGACAGGGGGCAGTACGAGCAGTACTTC.

The CDR3 DNA reads as TGTGCCAGCAGCGCCCCCTTAGCGGGGTGGTGGGATCAGCCGTACAATGAGCAGTTCTTC. The encoded protein is CASSAPLAGWWDQPYNEQFF. This sequence joins TRBV13 and TRBJ2-1, with 8 bases matching TRBD2. Germline V CDR1 and CDR2: PRHDT, FYEKMQ (reference sequence). J gave up 4 bases and V 5 bases, and 22 bases lay outside the gene matches. The CDR3 totals 20 residues.

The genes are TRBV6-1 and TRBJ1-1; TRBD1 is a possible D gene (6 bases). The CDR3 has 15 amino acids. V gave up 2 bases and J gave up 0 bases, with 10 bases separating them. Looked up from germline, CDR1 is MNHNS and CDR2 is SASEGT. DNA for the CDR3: TGTGCCAGCAGTGAACGGACAGCATTGAACACTGAAGCTTTCTTT. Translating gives CASSERTALNTEAFF.

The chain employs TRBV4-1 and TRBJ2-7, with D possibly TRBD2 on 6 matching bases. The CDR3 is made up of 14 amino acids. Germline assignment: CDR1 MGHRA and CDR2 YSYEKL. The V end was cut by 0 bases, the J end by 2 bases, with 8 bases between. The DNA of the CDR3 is TGCGCCAGCAGCCAAGATCCGGGGGCCTACGAGCAGTACTTC. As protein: CASSQDPGAYEQYF.

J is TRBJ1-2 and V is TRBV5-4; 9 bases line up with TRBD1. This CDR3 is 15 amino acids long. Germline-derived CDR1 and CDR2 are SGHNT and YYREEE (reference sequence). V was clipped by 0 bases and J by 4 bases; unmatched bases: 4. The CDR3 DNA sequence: TGTGCCAGCAGCTTGGCCGGGACAGGGAGCTATGGCTACACCTTC. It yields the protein CASSLAGTGSYGYTF.

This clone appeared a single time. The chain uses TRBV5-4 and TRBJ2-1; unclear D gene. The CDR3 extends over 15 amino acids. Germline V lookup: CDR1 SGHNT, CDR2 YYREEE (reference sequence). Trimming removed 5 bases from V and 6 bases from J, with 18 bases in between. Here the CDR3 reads CASSPAFNYPNEQFF. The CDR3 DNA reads TGTGCCAGCAGTCCGGCCTTTAACTACCCCAATGAGCAGTTCTTC. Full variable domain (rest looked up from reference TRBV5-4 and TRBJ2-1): ETGVTQSPTHLIKTRGQQVTLRCSSQSGHNTVSWYQQALGQGPQFIFQYYREEENGRGNFPPRFSGLQFPNYSSELNVNALELDDSALYLCASSPAFNYPNEQFFGPGTRLTVL.

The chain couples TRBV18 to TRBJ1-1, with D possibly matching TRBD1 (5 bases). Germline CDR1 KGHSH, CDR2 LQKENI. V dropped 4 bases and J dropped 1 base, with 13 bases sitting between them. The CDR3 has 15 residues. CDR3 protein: CASSRRGDGNTEAFF. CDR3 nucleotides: TGTGCCAGCTCACGCCGCGGGGACGGGAACACTGAAGCTTTCTTT.

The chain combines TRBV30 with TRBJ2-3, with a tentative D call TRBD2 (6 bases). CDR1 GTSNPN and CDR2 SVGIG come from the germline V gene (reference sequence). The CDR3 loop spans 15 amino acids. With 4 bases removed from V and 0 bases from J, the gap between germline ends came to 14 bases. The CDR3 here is CAWNLGLASTDTQYF. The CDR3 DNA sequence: TGTGCCTGGAACCTGGGACTGGCTAGCACAGATACGCAGTATTTT.

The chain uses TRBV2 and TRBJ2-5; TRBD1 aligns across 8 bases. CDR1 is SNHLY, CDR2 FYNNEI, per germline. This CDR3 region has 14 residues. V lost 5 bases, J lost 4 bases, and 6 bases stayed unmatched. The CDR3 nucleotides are TGTGCCAGCAGTCGGCTCAGGGGGCCAGAGACCCAGTACTTC. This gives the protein CASSRLRGPETQYF.

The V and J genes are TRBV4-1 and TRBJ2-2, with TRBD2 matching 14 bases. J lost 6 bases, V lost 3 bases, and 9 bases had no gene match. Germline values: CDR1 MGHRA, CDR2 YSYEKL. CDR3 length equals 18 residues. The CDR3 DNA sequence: TGCGCCAGCAGCCAGAGTCCTCGGACTAGCGGGAGGTCCGGGGAGCTGTTTTTT. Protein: CASSQSPRTSGRSGELFF.

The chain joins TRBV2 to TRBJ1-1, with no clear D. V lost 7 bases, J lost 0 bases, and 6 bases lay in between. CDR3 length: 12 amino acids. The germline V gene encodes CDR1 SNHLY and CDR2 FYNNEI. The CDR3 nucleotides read TGTGCCAGCAACAGTCTGAACACTGAAGCTTTCTTT. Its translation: CASNSLNTEAFF. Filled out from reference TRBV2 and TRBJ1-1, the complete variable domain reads EPEVTQTPSHQVTQMGQEVILRCVPISNHLYFYWYRQILGQKVEFLVSFYNNEISEKSEIFDDQFSVERPDGSNFTLKIRSTKLEDSAMYFCASNSLNTEAFFGQGTRLTVV.

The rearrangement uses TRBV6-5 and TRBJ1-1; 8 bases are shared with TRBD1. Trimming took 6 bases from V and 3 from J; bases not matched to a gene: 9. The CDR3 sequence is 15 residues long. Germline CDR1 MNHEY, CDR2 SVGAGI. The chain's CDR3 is CASSLGQGGYTEAFF. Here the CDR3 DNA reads TGTGCCAGCAGCCTCGGACAGGGCGGGTACACTGAAGCTTTCTTT.

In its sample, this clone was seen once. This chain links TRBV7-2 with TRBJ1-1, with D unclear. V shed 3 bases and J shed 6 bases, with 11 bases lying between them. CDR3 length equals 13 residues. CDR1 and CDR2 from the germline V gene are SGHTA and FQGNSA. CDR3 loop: CASSFIVAAEAFF. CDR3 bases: TGTGCCAGCAGCTTCATCGTAGCGGCTGAAGCTTTCTTT. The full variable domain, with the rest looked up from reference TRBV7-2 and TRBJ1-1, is GAGVSQSPSNKVTEKGKDVELRCDPISGHTALYWYRQSLGQGLEFLIYFQGNSAPDKSGLPSDRFSAERTGGSVSTLTIQRTQQEDSAVYLCASSFIVAAEAFFGQGTRLTVV.

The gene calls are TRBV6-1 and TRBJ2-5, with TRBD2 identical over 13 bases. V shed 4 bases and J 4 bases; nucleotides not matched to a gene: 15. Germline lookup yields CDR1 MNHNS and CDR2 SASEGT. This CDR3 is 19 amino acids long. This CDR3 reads CASSVLAGGGDRAVETQYF. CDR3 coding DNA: TGTGCCAGCAGTGTACTAGCGGGAGGGGGTGATCGTGCGGTAGAGACCCAGTACTTC.

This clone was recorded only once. CDR3 sequence: CASSLGGLAVGRTGELFF. CDR3 DNA: TGCGCCAGCAGCTTGGGAGGACTAGCGGTAGGGCGGACCGGGGAGCTGTTTTTT. The gene calls are TRBV5-1 and TRBJ2-2; 10 bases align to TRBD2. This CDR3 is built from 18 residues. Germline values: CDR1 SGHRS, CDR2 YFSETQ. V trimming: 0 bases; J trimming: 5 bases; junction bases outside the gene matches: 10.

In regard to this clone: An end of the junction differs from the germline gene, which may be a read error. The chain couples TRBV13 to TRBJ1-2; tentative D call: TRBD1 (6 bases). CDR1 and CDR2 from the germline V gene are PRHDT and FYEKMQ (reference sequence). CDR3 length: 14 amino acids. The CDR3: CASSSGGGVYSYTF. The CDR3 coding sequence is TGTGCCAGCAGTTCGGGGGGGGGCGTCTATAGCTACACCTTC.

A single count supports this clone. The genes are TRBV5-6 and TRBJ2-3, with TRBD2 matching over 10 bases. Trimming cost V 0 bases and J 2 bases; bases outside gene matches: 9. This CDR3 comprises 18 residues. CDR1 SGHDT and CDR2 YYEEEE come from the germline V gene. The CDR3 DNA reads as TGTGCCAGCAGCTTGGAATTGGGACTAGCGCCGGTCACAGATACGCAGTATTTT. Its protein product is CASSLELGLAPVTDTQYF.

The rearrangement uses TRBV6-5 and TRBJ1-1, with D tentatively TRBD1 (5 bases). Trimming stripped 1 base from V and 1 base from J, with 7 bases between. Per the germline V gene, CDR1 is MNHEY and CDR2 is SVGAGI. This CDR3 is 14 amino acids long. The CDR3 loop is CASSYFQGNTEAFF. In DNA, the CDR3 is TGTGCCAGCAGTTACTTCCAGGGGAACACTGAAGCTTTCTTT.

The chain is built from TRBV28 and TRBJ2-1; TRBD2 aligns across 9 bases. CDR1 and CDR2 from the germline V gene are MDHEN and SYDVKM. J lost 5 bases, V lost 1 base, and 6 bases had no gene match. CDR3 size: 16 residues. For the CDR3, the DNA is TGTGCCAGCAGTTTATATGGCGGGAGGGCCGACAATGAGCAGTTCTTC. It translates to CASSLYGGRADNEQFF.

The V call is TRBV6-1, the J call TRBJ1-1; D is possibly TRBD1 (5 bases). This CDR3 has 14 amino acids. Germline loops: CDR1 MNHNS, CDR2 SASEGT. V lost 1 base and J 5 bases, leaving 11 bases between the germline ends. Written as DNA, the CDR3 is TGTGCCAGCAGTGAAGTGGTAAGGGGAACTGAAGCTTTCTTT. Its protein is CASSEVVRGTEAFF.

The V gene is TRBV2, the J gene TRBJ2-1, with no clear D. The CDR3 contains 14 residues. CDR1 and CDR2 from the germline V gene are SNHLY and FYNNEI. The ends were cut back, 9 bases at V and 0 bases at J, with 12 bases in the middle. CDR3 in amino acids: CASLWLSSYNEQFF. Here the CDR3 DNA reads TGTGCCAGTCTTTGGTTGAGCTCCTACAATGAGCAGTTCTTC.

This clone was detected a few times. This CDR3 reads CAGRDFSYNEQFF. The CDR3 DNA follows: TGTGCCGGCCGGGACTTCTCCTACAATGAGCAGTTCTTC. V and J are TRBV6-1 and TRBJ2-1; perhaps TRBD2 as D (6 bases). V was clipped by 11 bases and J by 0 bases, with 11 bases between them. Germline V gene sequence: CDR1 MNHNS, CDR2 SASEGT. The CDR3 totals 13 residues.

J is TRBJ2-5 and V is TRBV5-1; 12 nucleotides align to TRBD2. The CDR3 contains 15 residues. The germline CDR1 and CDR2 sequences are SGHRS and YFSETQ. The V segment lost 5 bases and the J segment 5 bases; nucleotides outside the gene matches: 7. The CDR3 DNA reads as TGCGCCAGCAGGCTAGCGGGAGGGCCGAGGGAGACCCAGTACTTC. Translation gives CASRLAGGPRETQYF.